This T cell receptor (beta chain) was recorded in a study of blood T cell repertoires in COVID-19. Whole-study context: Whether acute or convalescent, the COVID-19 samples came from the United States, Italy and Spain. T cells, B-cell-depleted T cells, or PBMCs supplied cDNA or gDNA.

In the study's own analysis: Reference gene primer amplification gave nucleated cell count estimates. Sequencing was performed with immunoSEQ multiplex PCR; in TCRdb, only in-frame clones are kept and a portion is missing. Clone size and the V and J calls come from that table; the DNA yielded D and trimming. The repertoire has over 100,000 clones, around 82% of them found once; the top ten carry around 4.7%. Germline-derived CDR1 and CDR2 are MNHEY and SVGAGI. The CDR3 has 14 residues. Trimming shortened V by 0 bases and J by 2 bases, and 8 bases separated the two germline ends. This receptor was taken from a human donor in a cohort sampled during active or convalescent COVID-19. The chain couples TRBV6-5 to TRBJ2-7, with D possibly matching TRBD2 (5 bases). The sequenced sample consisted of peripheral blood. Written as DNA, the CDR3 is TGTGCCAGCAGTTACTCCACGGGAACCTACGAGCAGTACTTC. As protein: CASSYSTGTYEQYF.